A selection of T cell receptor beta chains follows, all from one sample in a study of shared clonotypes between healthy human individuals. The table came from immunoSEQ multiplex PCR; TCRdb's copy has only in-frame clones and leaves some out. Among around 620,000 clones listed, 95% were seen once. Sequencing was carried out using naive CD8+ T cells sorted from blood. The receptors here all came from a woman in her thirties in good health. The CDR3 runs from the conserved cysteine through the conserved F or W. D genes are given only for firm matches. Clone size is not always given. Where it is, it says once, few, many or a class for expanded clones.

d_gene	v_gene	abundance	j_gene	CDR3aa	CDR3nt
TRBD2	TRBV9	few	TRBJ2-7	CASSVGGLEAWQYF	TGTGCCAGCAGCGTAGGGGGACTAGAGGCGTGGCAGTACTTC
.	TRBV6-1	.	TRBJ2-1	CASSPPGQDNEQFF	TGTGCCAGCAGTCCCCCAGGCCAGGACAATGAGCAGTTCTTC
TRBD1	TRBV27	.	TRBJ2-7	CASSHRGTSYEQYF	TGTGCCAGCAGCCACAGGGGGACAAGCTACGAGCAGTACTTC
TRBD1	TRBV27	.	TRBJ2-7	CASSLAQGDYEQYF	TGTGCCAGCAGTTTGGCTCAGGGGGACTACGAGCAGTACTTC
TRBD2	TRBV7-9	once	TRBJ2-7	CASSFVDSGSDEQYF	TGTGCCAGCAGCTTCGTGGACAGCGGGAGTGACGAGCAGTACTTC
TRBD1	TRBV9	.	TRBJ1-2	CASSVAGTGSYGYTF	TGTGCCAGCAGCGTAGCGGGGACAGGGTCCTATGGCTACACCTTC
.	TRBV2	.	TRBJ2-5	CASSHAGWGVETQYF	TGTGCCAGCAGTCACGCAGGGTGGGGAGTAGAGACCCAGTACTTC
TRBD1	TRBV29-1	.	TRBJ2-7	CSVLTGSSYEQYF	TGCAGCGTTTTGACAGGGAGTTCCTACGAGCAGTACTTC
.	TRBV5-4	.	TRBJ2-2	CASSLVRGRGELFF	TGTGCCAGCAGCTTGGTACGGGGCCGCGGGGAGCTGTTTTTT
.	TRBV28	.	TRBJ2-4	CASRTGTYLQYF	TGTGCCAGCAGGACAGGGACTTATCTTCAGTACTTC
TRBD1	TRBV6-1	.	TRBJ1-2	CASSLGTGWGYTF	TGTGCCAGCAGTTTAGGGACAGGGTGGGGCTACACCTTC
TRBD2	TRBV27	.	TRBJ2-2	CASSILAGEGTGELFF	TGTGCCAGCAGTATACTAGCGGGAGAGGGCACCGGGGAGCTGTTTTTT
TRBD2	TRBV5-1	.	TRBJ2-7	CAIQAGTSGRGSYEQYF	TGCGCCATCCAAGCCGGGACTAGCGGGAGAGGGTCCTACGAGCAGTACTTC
.	TRBV6-4	.	TRBJ1-1	CASSDVLTGLAAFF	TGTGCCAGCAGTGACGTCCTAACAGGTTTAGCGGCTTTCTTT
.	TRBV19	.	TRBJ1-5	CASTQWEYSNQPQHF	TGTGCCAGTACCCAATGGGAGTATAGCAATCAGCCCCAGCATTTT
.	TRBV28	.	TRBJ2-7	CASSPLGTNYEQYF	TGTGCCAGCAGCCCTCTCGGGACAAACTACGAGCAGTACTTC
.	TRBV10-1	.	TRBJ2-3	CASSETGLDTQYF	TGCGCCAGCAGTGAGACCGGTCTAGATACGCAGTATTTT
.	TRBV5-6	.	TRBJ1-1	CASSSQFEAFF	TGTGCCAGCAGCTCTCAATTTGAAGCTTTCTTT
.	TRBV7-9	few	TRBJ2-7	CASSLGTEQYF	TGTGCCAGCAGCTTGGGTACCGAGCAGTACTTC
.	TRBV11-2	.	TRBJ2-4	CASSFGTGRRDGKNIQYF	TGTGCCAGCAGCTTCGGGACGGGGCGCCGGGACGGGAAAAACATTCAGTACTTC
.	TRBV7-6	.	TRBJ1-2	CASSLEGEYGYTF	TGTGCCAGCAGCCTGGAAGGGGAATATGGCTACACCTTC
.	TRBV7-3	.	TRBJ2-3	CASSLQGGKTDTQYF	TGTGCCAGCAGTTTACAAGGGGGTAAGACAGATACGCAGTATTTT
TRBD1	TRBV5-8	.	TRBJ2-7	CASSLQGAPYEQYF	TGTGCCAGCAGTCTACAGGGGGCCCCCTACGAGCAGTACTTC
TRBD1	TRBV28	.	TRBJ1-2	CASLGTVRLYGYTF	TGTGCCAGCCTCGGGACAGTGAGACTCTATGGCTACACCTTC
.	TRBV5-8	once	TRBJ1-5	CASSLSEESPQHF	TGTGCCAGCAGCTTGAGTGAAGAAAGCCCCCAGCATTTT
.	TRBV2	.	TRBJ1-1	CASTSPPKNTEAFF	TGTGCCAGCACGTCCCCCCCCAAGAACACTGAAGCTTTCTTT
TRBD1	TRBV13	.	TRBJ2-1	CASSLGRQGVEFF	TGTGCCAGCAGCTTAGGAAGGCAGGGGGTTGAGTTCTTC
.	TRBV13	.	TRBJ2-1	CASSLGSGNEQFF	TGTGCCAGCAGCTTAGGGTCGGGCAATGAGCAGTTCTTC
.	TRBV11-2	.	TRBJ2-1	CASSLAGNEQFF	TGTGCCAGCAGCTTAGCTGGGAATGAGCAGTTCTTC
.	TRBV7-9	.	TRBJ2-5	CASTPFPWGGETQYF	TGTGCCAGCACCCCCTTTCCCTGGGGTGGGGAGACCCAGTACTTC
TRBD1	TRBV28	few	TRBJ1-5	CATRGFDQPQHF	TGTGCCACCAGGGGGTTCGATCAGCCCCAGCATTTT
TRBD2	TRBV28	.	TRBJ2-7	CASSHRLAGRGAYEQYF	TGTGCCAGCAGTCACAGACTAGCGGGAAGGGGAGCGTACGAGCAGTACTTC